This paragraph reports one TCR beta chain. This clone occurred once. What this receptor recognizes is not known. No base qualities exist here, and no much larger clone lies one base off it. TCRbeta CDR3 regions were amplified from genomic DNA using the immunoSEQ Assay, a bias-controlled multiplex PCR. The study's own analysis went as follows. Within the assay, amplification of reference gene primers was used to estimate how many nucleated cells each sample contained. Sequence reads were collapsed and filtered to measure the absolute abundance of every unique TCRbeta CDR3 rearrangement. For each sample, productive Simpson clonality was calculated as the square root of Simpson's diversity index over productive rearrangements. TCRdb limited this immuneACCESS table to in-frame rearrangements with V and J called. A share of clones is missing; checked studies link under half to unresolved V genes, and the rest is unexplained. Clone size and V and J calls were adopted from that table, with D and trimming inferred from the DNA. This sample comprises hundreds of thousands of clones, approximately 89% of them detected only once. Jointly, the top ten make up more than 9.5% of the sample.

These data are taken from a study of blood T cell repertoires in COVID-19 (TCRdb year 2020). About the full investigation: Samples from collaborators originated in the United States, Italy and Spain and spanned both the acute and convalescent phases of COVID-19. The material from the prospective study consisted of cDNA or gDNA derived from T cells, B-cell-depleted T cells, or PBMCs. Deeply sampled blood TCRbeta repertoires from subjects exposed to, actively infected with, or recovered from COVID-19 were included in the dataset. A freely available public database, intended as a resource for researchers studying the immune response to SARS-CoV-2, is where the repertoires were released. The samples were drawn from the first 160 participants of the ongoing ImmuneRACE study and from over 950 subjects provided by 6 global collaborators. A de-identified subject ID, COVID-19 status, age in years and sex were almost always included in the sample metadata. Where available, HLA class I and class II types were taken from metadata supplied by the sample provider and were not determined by assay-based typing.

One collaborating source in Seattle enrolled patients while the patients were actively infected and followed the patients over time throughout the course of disease. The collaborating institutions used their own protocols to collect whole blood in K2EDTA tubes. For TCRbeta analysis, collaborators shipped samples in one of three forms: frozen whole blood, isolated PBMCs, or DNA extracted from either of those sample types. Points the paper makes about the study in general: Clinical and demographic metadata were provided uncurated, with the amount varying by source and participant.

Sequencing was performed on peripheral blood. The sequence was collected from a woman aged 25 to 39 with COVID-19, enrolled during active disease.

The CDR3 is CASSLGQTGELFF. The DNA sequence is given as TGTGCCAGCAGCTTGGGCCAGACCGGGGAGCTGTTTTTT. The V and J segments used are TRBV5-6 and TRBJ2-2; the D segment cannot be called with confidence. V is cut by 0 bases and J by 5 bases, and the space between the germline ends is 5 bases. The CDR3 numbers 13 residues from cysteine through phenylalanine. Just CDR3 DNA is preserved here, 39 bases in frame from base 1. CDR1 and CDR2 were assigned from the germline V gene as SGHDT and YYEEEE. The reference TRBV5-6 and TRBJ2-2 proteins fill in what lies around the CDR3, so the full variable domain reads DAGVTQSPTHLIKTRGQQVTLRCSPKSGHDTVSWYQQALGQGPQFIFQYYEEEERQRGNFPDRFSGHQFPNYSSELNVNALLLGDSALYLCASSLGQTGELFFGEGSRLTVL.